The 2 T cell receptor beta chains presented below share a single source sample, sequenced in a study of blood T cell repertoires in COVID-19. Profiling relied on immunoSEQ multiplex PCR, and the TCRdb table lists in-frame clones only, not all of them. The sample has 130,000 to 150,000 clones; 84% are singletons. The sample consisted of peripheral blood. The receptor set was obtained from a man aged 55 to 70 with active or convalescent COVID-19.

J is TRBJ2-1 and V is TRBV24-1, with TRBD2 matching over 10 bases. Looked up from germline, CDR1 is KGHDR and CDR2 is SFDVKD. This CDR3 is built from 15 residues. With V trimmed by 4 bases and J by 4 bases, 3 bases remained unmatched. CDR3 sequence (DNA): TGTGCCACCAGTGAAGCGGGAGGGGCGTACAATGAGCAGTTCTTC. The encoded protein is CATSEAGGAYNEQFF.

CDR3 DNA: TGTGCCAGCAACCAGATCAGGGGGCTGTACACTGAAGCTTTCTTT. It encodes CASNQIRGLYTEAFF. The rearrangement uses TRBV7-8 and TRBJ1-1; 8 bases match TRBD1. The CDR3 has 15 residues. Germline assignment: CDR1 SGHVS and CDR2 FQNEAQ. J was trimmed by 3 bases and V by 7 bases; bases with no gene match: 10.